The clone carrying this T cell receptor (beta chain) was detected a few times. Participants had their cohort set by participant-reported clinical history. This specimen comes from a study of blood T cell repertoires in COVID-19. Using immunoSEQ multiplex PCR, the repertoire was profiled, and TCRdb retains in-frame clones only, with some absent. The sample lists 110,000 to 150,000 clones; roughly 80% were seen once. The CDR3 contains 14 residues. The V end was cut by 0 bases, the J end by 5 bases, with 8 bases between. The germline CDR1 and CDR2 sequences are GTSNPN and SVGIG (reference sequence). The sequencing sample was made of PBMCs or T cells enriched from blood (not recorded which). The chain employs TRBV30 and TRBJ1-6; tentative D call: TRBD1 (5 bases). This clonotype was obtained from a woman aged 45 to 65 who had recovered from COVID-19. CDR3 sequence: CAWSVLQDNSPLHF. CDR3 bases: TGTGCCTGGAGTGTACTACAGGATAATTCACCCCTCCACTTT.